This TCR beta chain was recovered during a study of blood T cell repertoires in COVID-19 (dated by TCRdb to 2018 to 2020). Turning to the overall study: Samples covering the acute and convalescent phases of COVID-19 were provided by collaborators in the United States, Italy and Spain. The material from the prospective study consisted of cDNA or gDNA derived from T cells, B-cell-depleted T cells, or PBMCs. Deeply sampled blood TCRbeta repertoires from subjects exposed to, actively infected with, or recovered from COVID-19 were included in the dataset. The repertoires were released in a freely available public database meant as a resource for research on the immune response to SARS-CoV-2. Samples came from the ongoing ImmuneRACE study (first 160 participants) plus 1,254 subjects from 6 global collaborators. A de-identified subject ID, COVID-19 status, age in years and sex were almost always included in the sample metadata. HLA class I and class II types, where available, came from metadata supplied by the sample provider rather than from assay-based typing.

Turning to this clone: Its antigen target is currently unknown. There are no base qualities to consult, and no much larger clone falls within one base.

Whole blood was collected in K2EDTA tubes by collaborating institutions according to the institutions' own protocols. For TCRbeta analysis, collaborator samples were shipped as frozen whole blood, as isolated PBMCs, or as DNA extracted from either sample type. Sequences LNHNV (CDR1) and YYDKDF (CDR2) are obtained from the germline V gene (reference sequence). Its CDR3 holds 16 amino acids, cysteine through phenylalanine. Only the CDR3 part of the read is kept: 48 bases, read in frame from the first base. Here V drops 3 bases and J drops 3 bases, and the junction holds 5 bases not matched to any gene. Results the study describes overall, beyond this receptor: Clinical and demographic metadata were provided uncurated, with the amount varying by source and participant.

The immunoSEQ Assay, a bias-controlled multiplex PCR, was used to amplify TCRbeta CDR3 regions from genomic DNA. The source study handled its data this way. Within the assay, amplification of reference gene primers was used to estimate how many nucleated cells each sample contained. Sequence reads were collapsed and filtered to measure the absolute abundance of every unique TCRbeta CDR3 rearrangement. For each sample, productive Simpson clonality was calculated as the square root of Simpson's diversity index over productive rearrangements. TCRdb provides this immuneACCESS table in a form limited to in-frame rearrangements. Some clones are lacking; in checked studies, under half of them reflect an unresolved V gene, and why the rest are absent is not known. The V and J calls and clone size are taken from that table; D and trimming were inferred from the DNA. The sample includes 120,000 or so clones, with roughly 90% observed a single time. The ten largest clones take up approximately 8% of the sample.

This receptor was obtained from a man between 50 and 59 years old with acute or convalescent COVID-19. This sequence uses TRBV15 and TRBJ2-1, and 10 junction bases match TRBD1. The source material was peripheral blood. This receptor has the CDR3 CATSRGGQGGYNEQFF. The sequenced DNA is TGTGCCACCAGCAGGGGAGGACAGGGGGGCTACAATGAGCAGTTCTTC.